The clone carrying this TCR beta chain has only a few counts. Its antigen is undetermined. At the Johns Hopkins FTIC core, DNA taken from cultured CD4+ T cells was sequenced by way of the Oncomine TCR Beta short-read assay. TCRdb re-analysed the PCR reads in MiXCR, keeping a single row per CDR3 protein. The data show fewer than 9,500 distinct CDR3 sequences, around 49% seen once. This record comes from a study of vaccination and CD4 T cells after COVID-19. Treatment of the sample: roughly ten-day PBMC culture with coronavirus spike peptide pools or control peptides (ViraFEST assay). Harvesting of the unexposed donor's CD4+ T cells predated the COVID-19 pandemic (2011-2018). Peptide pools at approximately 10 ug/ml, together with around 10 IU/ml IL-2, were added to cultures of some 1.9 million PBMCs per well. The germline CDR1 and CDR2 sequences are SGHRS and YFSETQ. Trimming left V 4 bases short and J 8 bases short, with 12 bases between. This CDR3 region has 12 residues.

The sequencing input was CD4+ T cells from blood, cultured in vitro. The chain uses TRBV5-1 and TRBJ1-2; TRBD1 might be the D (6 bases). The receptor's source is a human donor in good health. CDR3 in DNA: TGCGCCAGCAGCCCATCAGGGGAGGGCTACACCTTC. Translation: CASSPSGEGYTF.